This note documents a single T cell receptor beta chain sequence. Its antigen is not known. TCRdb reanalysed the reads using MiXCR and keeps one entry per CDR3 protein. The sample yields 100,000 to 150,000 distinct CDR3 sequences, 30% to 40% seen once. This specimen comes from a study of T cell repertoires in cytomegalovirus infection. Study background: CMV epitopes in the study were HLA-C-restricted (recently identified) and HLA-B-restricted (well studied).

Germline CDR1 MNHNS, CDR2 SASEGT. The V end lost 0 bases, the J end lost 0 bases, and 12 bases lay between the germline ends. The CDR3 extends over 16 amino acids. This sequence was found in a human donor in good health (CMV status not recorded). Some clones in this sample may be carry-over from other donors' samples. Sequencing was performed on CD8+ T cells from cultured PBMCs, taken from culture after CMV antigen stimulation. V is TRBV6-1 and J is TRBJ2-7, with D maybe TRBD1 (5 bases). CDR3 loop: CASSEAPQASSYEQYF. The CDR3 DNA follows: TGTGCCAGCAGTGAAGCGCCACAGGCGAGCTCCTACGAGCAGTACTTC.